This note documents a single TCR beta chain sequence. Its target is not known. The V gene lost 2 bases and the J gene lost 5 bases, with 13 bases spanning the gap. Germline CDR1 and CDR2: DFQATT and SNEGSKA (reference sequence). There are 14 residues in the CDR3. Per sample, no less than 6 micrograms of total RNA were extracted. A second about 7 to 12 cycle PCR used barcoded and J-beta primers. From the 5' RACE reads, TCRdb called clonotypes with MiXCR, one entry per CDR3 protein. Of around 1.1 million distinct CDR3 sequences listed, 35% to 45% are singletons. The data originate from a study of blood T cells in healthy people across ages. Regarding the study as a whole: Observed TCR beta diversity per million T cells went down as age went up. This fall followed a roughly linear course with age.

The origin of this receptor is a man aged 18-30 years in good health. Sequencing was carried out using blood. The J gene is TRBJ1-5, the V gene TRBV20-1, with TRBD1 as a possible D gene (5 bases). DNA of the CDR3: TGCAGTGCTAGAACGGGACCCCCTCATCAGCCCCAGCATTTT. Protein: CSARTGPPHQPQHF.